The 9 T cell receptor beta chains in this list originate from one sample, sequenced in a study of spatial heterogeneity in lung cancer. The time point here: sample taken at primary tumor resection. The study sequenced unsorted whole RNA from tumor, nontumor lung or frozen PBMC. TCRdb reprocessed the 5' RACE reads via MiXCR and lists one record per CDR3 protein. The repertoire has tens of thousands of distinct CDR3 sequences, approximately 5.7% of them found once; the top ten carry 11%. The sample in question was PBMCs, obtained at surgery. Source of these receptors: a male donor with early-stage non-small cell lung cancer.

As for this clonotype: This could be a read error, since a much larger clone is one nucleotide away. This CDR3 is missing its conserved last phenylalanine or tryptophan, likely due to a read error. The CDR3 sequence is CASSRGTGAYEQYL. The CDR3 DNA reads as TGTGCCAGCTCACGCGGGACAGGGGCCTACGAGCAGTACTTA. This chain connects TRBV18 to TRBJ2-7, with 10 bases aligning to TRBD1. With V trimmed by 4 bases and J by 2 bases, 2 bases remained unmatched. This CDR3 contains 14 residues. CDR1 KGHSH and CDR2 LQKENI come from the germline V gene.

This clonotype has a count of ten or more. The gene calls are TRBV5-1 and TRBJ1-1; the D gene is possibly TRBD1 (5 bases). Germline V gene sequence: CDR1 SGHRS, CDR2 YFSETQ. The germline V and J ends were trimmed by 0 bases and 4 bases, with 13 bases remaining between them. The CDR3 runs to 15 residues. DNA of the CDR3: TGCGCCAGCAGCTTGGCCGGGGGATCCCTCACTGAAGCTTTCTTT. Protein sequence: CASSLAGGSLTEAFF. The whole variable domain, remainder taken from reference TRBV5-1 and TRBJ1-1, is KAGVTQTPRYLIKTRGQQVTLSCSPISGHRSVSWYQQTPGQGLQFLFEYFSETQRNKGNFPGRFSGRQFSNSRSEMNVSTLELGDSALYLCASSLAGGSLTEAFFGQGTRLTVV.

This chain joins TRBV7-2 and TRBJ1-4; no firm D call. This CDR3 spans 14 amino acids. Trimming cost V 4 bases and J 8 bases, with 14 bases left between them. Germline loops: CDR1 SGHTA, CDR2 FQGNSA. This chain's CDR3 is CASSSGFNREKLFF. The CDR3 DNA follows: TGTGCCAGCAGCTCCGGCTTCAACCGGGAAAAACTGTTTTTT.

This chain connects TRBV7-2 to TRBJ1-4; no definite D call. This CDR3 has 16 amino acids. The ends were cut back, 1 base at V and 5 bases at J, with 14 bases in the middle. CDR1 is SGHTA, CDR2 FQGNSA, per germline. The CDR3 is CASSLVFFSPNEKLFF. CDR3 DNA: TGTGCCAGCAGCTTAGTATTTTTCAGCCCGAATGAAAAACTGTTTTTT. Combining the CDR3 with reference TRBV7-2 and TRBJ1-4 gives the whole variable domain GAGVSQSPSNKVTEKGKDVELRCDPISGHTALYWYRQSLGQGLEFLIYFQGNSAPDKSGLPSDRFSAERTGGSVSTLTIQRTQQEDSAVYLCASSLVFFSPNEKLFFGSGTQLSVL.

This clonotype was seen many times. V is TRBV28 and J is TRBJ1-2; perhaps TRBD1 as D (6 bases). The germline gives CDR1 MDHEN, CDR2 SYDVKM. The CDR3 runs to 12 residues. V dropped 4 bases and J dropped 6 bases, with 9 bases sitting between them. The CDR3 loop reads CASSWGGNGYTF. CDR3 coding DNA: TGTGCCAGCAGTTGGGGGGGCAATGGCTACACCTTC.

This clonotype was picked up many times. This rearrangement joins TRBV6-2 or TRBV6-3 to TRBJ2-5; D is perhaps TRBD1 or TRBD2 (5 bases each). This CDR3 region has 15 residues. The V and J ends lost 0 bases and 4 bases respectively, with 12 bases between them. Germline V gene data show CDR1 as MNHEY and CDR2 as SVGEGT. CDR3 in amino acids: CASSYSNGAGETQYF. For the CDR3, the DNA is TGTGCCAGCAGTTACTCGAACGGGGCCGGAGAGACCCAGTACTTC.

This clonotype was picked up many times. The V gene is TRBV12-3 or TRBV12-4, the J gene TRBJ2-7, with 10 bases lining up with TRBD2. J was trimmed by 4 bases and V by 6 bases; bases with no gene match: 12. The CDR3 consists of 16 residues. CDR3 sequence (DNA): TGTGCCAGCAGCCCGCTAGCGGGAGCGAGATTGTACGAGCAGTACTTC. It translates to CASSPLAGARLYEQYF.

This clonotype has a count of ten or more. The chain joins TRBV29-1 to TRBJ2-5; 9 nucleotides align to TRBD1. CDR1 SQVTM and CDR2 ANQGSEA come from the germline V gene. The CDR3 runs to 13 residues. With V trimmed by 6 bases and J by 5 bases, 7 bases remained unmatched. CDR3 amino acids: CSVSQGAGETQYF. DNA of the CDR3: TGCAGCGTCTCACAGGGGGCAGGTGAGACCCAGTACTTC.

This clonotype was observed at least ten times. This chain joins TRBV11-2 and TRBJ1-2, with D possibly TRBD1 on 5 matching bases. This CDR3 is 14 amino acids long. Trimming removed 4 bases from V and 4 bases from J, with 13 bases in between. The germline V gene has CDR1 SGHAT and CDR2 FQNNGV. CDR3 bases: TGTGCCAGCAGCTCGGGACCGAGAATCTATGGCTACACCTTC. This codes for CASSSGPRIYGYTF. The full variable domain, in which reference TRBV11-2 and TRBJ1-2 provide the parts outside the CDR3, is EAGVAQSPRYKIIEKRQSVAFWCNPISGHATLYWYQQILGQGPKLLIQFQNNGVVDDSQLPKDRFSAERLKGVDSTLKIQPAKLEDSAVYLCASSSGPRIYGYTFGSGTRLTVV.